These T cell receptor beta chains were read from a single sample in a study of early stage breast cancer tumors. The repertoire was sequenced with immunoSEQ multiplex PCR; TCRdb's copy has only in-frame clones and lacks some. The profile shows roughly 30,000 clones, roughly 78% of them singletons. Sequencing was carried out using blood. These receptors originate from a person in their 60s with breast cancer. Each CDR3 is given without its conserved first and last residue. Rows give clone size only sometimes, using once, few, many, or a class for an expanded clone.

J gene: TRBJ2-5; clone size: .; V gene: TRBV18; CDR3 protein: ASSPVAGQETQY
J gene: TRBJ1-2; clone size: few; V gene: TRBV6-5; CDR3 protein: ASRTQGNFGYT
J gene: TRBJ1-2; clone size: .; V gene: TRBV28; CDR3 protein: ASRGGQGYGYT
J gene: TRBJ1-5; clone size: .; V gene: TRBV15; CDR3 protein: ATSRAGGNQPQH
J gene: TRBJ2-1; clone size: .; V gene: TRBV5-4; CDR3 protein: ASNSLGGAGYNEQF
J gene: TRBJ1-2; clone size: .; V gene: TRBV6-6; CDR3 protein: ASTIPTPYGYT
J gene: TRBJ2-6; clone size: .; V gene: TRBV12-5; CDR3 protein: ASGLVFGGSGANVLT
J gene: TRBJ2-7; clone size: .; V gene: TRBV7-2; CDR3 protein: ASSPTSGTSYEQY
J gene: TRBJ2-1; clone size: .; V gene: TRBV19; CDR3 protein: ASRDRLAGDHEQF
J gene: TRBJ1-4; clone size: .; V gene: TRBV18; CDR3 protein: ASSIDRNEKLF
J gene: TRBJ1-2; clone size: .; V gene: TRBV30; CDR3 protein: AWGTQRSYGYT
J gene: TRBJ2-3; clone size: .; V gene: TRBV28; CDR3 protein: ASTQSGRAGDTDTQY
J gene: TRBJ1-1; clone size: .; V gene: TRBV5-5; CDR3 protein: ASSLLVGTEAF
J gene: TRBJ2-7; clone size: .; V gene: TRBV27; CDR3 protein: ASRGTGLPYEQY
J gene: TRBJ1-5; clone size: .; V gene: TRBV19; CDR3 protein: ASHLSYSNQPQH
J gene: TRBJ1-2; clone size: .; V gene: TRBV6-5; CDR3 protein: ASRGAGDYGYT
J gene: TRBJ2-1; clone size: .; V gene: TRBV5-1; CDR3 protein: ASSSQSGSAYNEQF
J gene: TRBJ1-2; clone size: .; V gene: TRBV27; CDR3 protein: ASRGTVNYGYT
J gene: TRBJ1-1; clone size: .; V gene: TRBV28; CDR3 protein: ASSLLSQGLPAF
J gene: TRBJ2-7; clone size: .; V gene: TRBV9; CDR3 protein: ASSEGTGHGTYEQY
J gene: TRBJ1-5; clone size: .; V gene: TRBV6-1; CDR3 protein: ASSASTGLLGPQH
J gene: TRBJ2-5; clone size: .; V gene: TRBV5-1; CDR3 protein: ASSPLTGGETQY
J gene: TRBJ1-1; clone size: .; V gene: TRBV25-1; CDR3 protein: ASSEVRGVNTEAF
J gene: TRBJ2-7; clone size: .; V gene: TRBV5-6; CDR3 protein: ASSLAGTGLYEQY
J gene: TRBJ1-5; clone size: .; V gene: TRBV28; CDR3 protein: ASSSLDRTNQPQH
J gene: TRBJ2-5; clone size: .; V gene: TRBV2; CDR3 protein: ASSEAGTLTASGTQETQY
J gene: TRBJ1-2; clone size: few; V gene: TRBV29-1; CDR3 protein: SVGTDNYGYT
J gene: TRBJ2-7; clone size: .; V gene: TRBV14; CDR3 protein: ASSQGRGYEQY
J gene: TRBJ2-2; clone size: few; V gene: TRBV5-4; CDR3 protein: ASSLFLDRANTGELF
J gene: TRBJ2-3; clone size: .; V gene: TRBV7-2; CDR3 protein: ASSLEARARDTQY
J gene: TRBJ1-5; clone size: .; V gene: TRBV19; CDR3 protein: ASTPLGQGNQPQH
J gene: TRBJ1-2; clone size: once; V gene: TRBV29-1; CDR3 protein: SVAPSGYT
J gene: TRBJ2-7; clone size: .; V gene: TRBV11-3; CDR3 protein: ASSSGTSIYEQY
J gene: TRBJ2-2; clone size: .; V gene: TRBV5-1; CDR3 protein: ASSLAQGRATGELF
J gene: TRBJ2-1; clone size: .; V gene: TRBV7-6; CDR3 protein: ASSPTGGVGYNEQF
J gene: TRBJ1-2; clone size: .; V gene: TRBV7-2; CDR3 protein: ASSLNRDGSQGGHT
J gene: TRBJ2-7; clone size: .; V gene: TRBV11-3; CDR3 protein: ASSLEPRSYEQY
J gene: TRBJ1-2; clone size: few; V gene: TRBV14; CDR3 protein: ASSQDARDYGYT
J gene: TRBJ1-1; clone size: .; V gene: TRBV5-1; CDR3 protein: ASSLNPWVSGGRNTEAF
J gene: TRBJ2-5; clone size: .; V gene: TRBV7-7; CDR3 protein: ASSLLGGQQETQY
J gene: TRBJ1-5; clone size: .; V gene: TRBV4-1; CDR3 protein: ASSQAPAGAHQPQH
J gene: TRBJ1-4; clone size: .; V gene: TRBV4-1; CDR3 protein: ASSQDRGKEEVGGVEKLF
J gene: TRBJ1-1; clone size: .; V gene: TRBV19; CDR3 protein: ASSPPGQMNTEAF
J gene: TRBJ1-2; clone size: .; V gene: TRBV19; CDR3 protein: ASSAGTGTNYGYT
J gene: TRBJ2-2; clone size: .; V gene: TRBV19; CDR3 protein: ASSIGLLGELF